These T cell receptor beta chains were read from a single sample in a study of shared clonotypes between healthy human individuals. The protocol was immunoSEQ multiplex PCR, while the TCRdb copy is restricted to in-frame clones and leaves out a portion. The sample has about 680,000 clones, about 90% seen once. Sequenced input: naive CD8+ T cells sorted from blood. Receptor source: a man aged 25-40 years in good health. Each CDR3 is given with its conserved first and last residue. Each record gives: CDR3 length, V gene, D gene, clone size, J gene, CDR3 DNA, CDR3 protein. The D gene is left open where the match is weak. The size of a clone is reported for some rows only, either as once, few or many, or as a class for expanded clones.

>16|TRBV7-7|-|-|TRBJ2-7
TGTGCCAGCAGCTCCCCGGGCAGGGGTAAGCCTTACGAGCAGTACTTC
CASSSPGRGKPYEQYF
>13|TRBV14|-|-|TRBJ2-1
TGTGCCAGCAGCCAGGTGGTTTGGTCCGAGCAGTTCTTC
CASSQVVWSEQFF
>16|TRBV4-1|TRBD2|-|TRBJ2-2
TGCGCCAGCAGCCAAGACGTAGCGGGAGTGTTGAGGGAGCTGTTTTTT
CASSQDVAGVLRELFF
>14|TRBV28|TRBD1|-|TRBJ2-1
TGTGCCAGCAGTCGGACAGGGTGGGTCAATGAGCAGTTCTTC
CASSRTGWVNEQFF
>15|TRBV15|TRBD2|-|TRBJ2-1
TGTGCCACCAGAAGAATCGGGGGGGAATACAATGAGCAGTTCTTC
CATRRIGGEYNEQFF
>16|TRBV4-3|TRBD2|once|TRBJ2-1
TGCGCCAGCAGGAGGGGGAGACTAGCGGATTACAATGAGCAGTTCTTC
CASRRGRLADYNEQFF
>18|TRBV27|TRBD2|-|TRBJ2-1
TGTGCCAGCACGGAACTGGCTAGCGGGATGAAAATTTGGAATGAGCAGTTCTTC
CASTELASGMKIWNEQFF
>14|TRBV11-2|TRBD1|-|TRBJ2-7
TGTGCCAGCAGCTTATTCGGACAGGGGTCCGAGCAGTACTTC
CASSLFGQGSEQYF
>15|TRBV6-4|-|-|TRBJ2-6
TGTGCCAGCAGCCTGACTAGCTCTGGGGCCAACGTCCTGACTTTC
CASSLTSSGANVLTF
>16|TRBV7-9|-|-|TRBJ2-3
TGTGCCAGCAGCAGACTAGGGGGCAGGGGGACAGATACGCAGTATTTT
CASSRLGGRGTDTQYF
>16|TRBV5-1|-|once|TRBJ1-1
TGCGCCAGCAGCTTGGGGTACAGGGAAATGAACACTGAAGCTTTCTTT
CASSLGYREMNTEAFF
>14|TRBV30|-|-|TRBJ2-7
TGTGCCTGGACTTTGGGACACTTCCCCTACGAGCAGTACTTC
CAWTLGHFPYEQYF
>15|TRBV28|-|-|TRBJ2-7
TGTGCCAGCAGTTTTAGGGGACTTACTTCCTACGAGCAGTACTTC
CASSFRGLTSYEQYF
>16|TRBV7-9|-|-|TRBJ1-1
TGTGCCAGCAGCCTCGTAGGGAGGGGGATGAACACTGAAGCTTTCTTT
CASSLVGRGMNTEAFF
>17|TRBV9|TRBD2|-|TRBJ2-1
TGTGCCAGCAGCGCCCCGCCTAGCGGGAGCTTCAACAATGAGCAGTTCTTC
CASSAPPSGSFNNEQFF
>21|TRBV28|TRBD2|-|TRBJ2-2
TGTGCCAGCAGTGACCGCCTACTTAATATAGCGGGAGGGCAGGTCACCGGGGAGCTGTTTTTT
CASSDRLLNIAGGQVTGELFF
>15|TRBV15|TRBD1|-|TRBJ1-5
TGTGCCACCAGCAGACAGGGGGCCAGCAATCAGCCCCAGCATTTT
CATSRQGASNQPQHF
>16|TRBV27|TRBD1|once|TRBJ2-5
TGTGCCAGCAGCCGCACCGGGACAGGAGTAAAAGAGACCCAGTACTTC
CASSRTGTGVKETQYF
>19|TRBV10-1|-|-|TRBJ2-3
TGCGCCAGCAGTGAGTCCGCTGTGGGACGTAGGGCTGCTAGAGATACGCAGTATTTT
CASSESAVGRRAARDTQYF
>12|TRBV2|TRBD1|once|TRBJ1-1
TGTGCCAGCATAGGGGGCAGGACTGAAGCTTTCTTT
CASIGGRTEAFF
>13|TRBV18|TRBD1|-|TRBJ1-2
TGTGCCAGCTCACCCGGACAGGAAGATGGCTACACCTTC
CASSPGQEDGYTF
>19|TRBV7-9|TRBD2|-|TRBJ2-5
TGTGCCAGCAGCTTAGTCGGGGTAGCGGGCGGCCGACTCCTAGAGACCCAGTACTTC
CASSLVGVAGGRLLETQYF
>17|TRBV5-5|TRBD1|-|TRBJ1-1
TGTGCCAGCAGGGCAGGGGGCTTGTCGCCAATGAACACTGAAGCTTTCTTT
CASRAGGLSPMNTEAFF
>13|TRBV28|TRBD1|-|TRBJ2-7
TGTGCCAGCAGTTGGACAGGGAGCTACGAGCAGTACTTC
CASSWTGSYEQYF
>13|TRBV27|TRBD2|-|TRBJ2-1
TGTGCCAGCAGTTTATCGATCTCTAGCGGGAGGTTCTTC
CASSLSISSGRFF
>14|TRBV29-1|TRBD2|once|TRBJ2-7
TGCAGCGTTGATCTAGCGGGTAACTCCTACGAGCAGTACTTC
CSVDLAGNSYEQYF
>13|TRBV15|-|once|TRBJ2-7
TGTGCCACCAGCCGTCGGACGAACTACGAGCAGTACTTC
CATSRRTNYEQYF
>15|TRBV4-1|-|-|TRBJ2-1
TGCGCCAGCAGCCAAGATTTTTTTGAGGACAATGAGCAGTTCTTC
CASSQDFFEDNEQFF
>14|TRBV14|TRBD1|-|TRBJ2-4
TGTGCCAGCAGAAAGTCGGGACAGGGAAACATTCAGTACTTC
CASRKSGQGNIQYF
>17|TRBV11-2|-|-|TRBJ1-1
TGTGCCAGCAGCCTCTCTAAGGGGGGGACGGTGAACACTGAAGCTTTCTTT
CASSLSKGGTVNTEAFF
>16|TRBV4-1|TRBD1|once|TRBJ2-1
TGCGCCAGCAGCCAAGTTAAGCGACAGGGTTACAATGAGCAGTTCTTC
CASSQVKRQGYNEQFF
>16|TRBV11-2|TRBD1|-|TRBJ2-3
TGTGCCAGCAGCTCCCAGACAGGGGAGAGCACAGATACGCAGTATTTT
CASSSQTGESTDTQYF
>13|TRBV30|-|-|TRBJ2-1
TGTGCCTGGAGTGAAGGTCTTAATGGCGAGCAGTTCTTC
CAWSEGLNGEQFF